This T cell receptor (beta chain) emerged from a study of blood T cell repertoires in COVID-19. In the study overall: Acute-phase and convalescent COVID-19 samples originated in the United States, Italy and Spain. The analysed material was cDNA or gDNA that came from T cells, B-cell-depleted T cells, or PBMCs.

As regards this clone: This CDR3 is also generated by other DNA sequences in the sample.

This CDR3 is 15 amino acids long. Germline CDR1 KGHSH, CDR2 LQKENI. Unmatched junction bases numbered 4, after V lost 2 bases and J lost 4 bases. How the authors handled the data: Counts of nucleated cells, estimated from reference gene primer amplification, were obtained. Assay used: immunoSEQ multiplex PCR; TCRdb lists only in-frame clones, some missing. V, J and clone size reflect that table, while D and trimming were determined from the DNA. The sample has hundreds of thousands of clones; around 90% are singletons. The TCR originated in a man aged 55 to 69 who had recovered from COVID-19. V usage is TRBV18 and J usage is TRBJ1-5, with 8 nucleotides matching TRBD1. The sample taken for sequencing was peripheral blood. The CDR3 bases are TGTGCCAGCTCACCAGGTACAGGGGGTAATCAGCCCCAGCATTTT. Translating it yields CASSPGTGGNQPQHF.